The TCR beta chain under discussion was sequenced for a study of T cell repertoires in cytomegalovirus infection. This clonotype was seen more than once but under ten times. Germline V lookup: CDR1 MNHEY, CDR2 SVGAGI. This CDR3 contains 18 residues. V shed 6 bases and J shed 7 bases, with 28 bases lying between them. TCRdb independently ran MiXCR on the reads; one entry per CDR3 protein. The table lists approximately 500,000 distinct CDR3 sequences, more than 15% of them singletons, with 20% to 30% in the top ten. Sequencing input: CD8+ T cells from PBMCs. The chain joins TRBV6-5 to TRBJ2-1, with D possibly TRBD1 on 6 matching bases. The clonotype was recovered from a human donor in good health (CMV status not recorded). Some clones in this sample may be carry-over from other donors' samples. The chain's CDR3 is CASSKALDAGVGANEQFF. CDR3 sequence (DNA): TGTGCCAGCAGCAAGGCCTTGGACGCAGGGGTTGGAGCGAATGAGCAGTTCTTC.